This TCR beta chain was recovered during a study of CD8 T cells in ankylosing spondylitis. Library preparation for TCR beta used quantitative 5'-RACE with molecular barcodes. TCRdb reanalysed the 5' RACE reads using MiXCR and keeps one entry per CDR3 protein. The sample has approximately 100,000 distinct CDR3 sequences, about 7.7% seen once. The CDR3 runs 11 residues. Trimming shortened V by 2 bases and J by 4 bases, and 1 base separated the two germline ends. This clonotype was picked up many times. The sequencing sample was made of blood, either unsorted or a sorted T cell fraction (not recorded which). The V and J genes are TRBV12-3 or TRBV12-4 and TRBJ2-3; D gene ambiguous. The sequence came from a male donor with ankylosing spondylitis or in good health (not recorded which). This chain's CDR3 is CASSLSDTQYF. CDR3 nucleotides: TGTGCCAGCAGTTTATCAGATACGCAGTATTTT.